These 21 T cell receptor beta chains originate from one sample sequenced in a study of vaccination and CD4 T cells after COVID-19. The sample's treatment: roughly nine-day PBMC culture with coronavirus spike peptide pools or control peptides (ViraFEST assay). The antigens for these receptors are not known. Sequence data for DNA of cultured CD4+ T cells were generated by the Oncomine TCR Beta short-read assay. In TCRdb, the PCR reads were re-called with MiXCR into one record per CDR3 protein. The top ten clones hold approximately 20% of a sample with 6,500 to 8,500 distinct CDR3 sequences, about 59% of them seen once. Sequencing was carried out using CD4+ T cells from blood, cultured in vitro. These receptors all come from a human donor who had recovered from COVID-19.

The V and J genes are TRBV20-1 and TRBJ1-1; D gene unclear. Looked up from germline, CDR1 is DFQATT and CDR2 is SNEGSKA (reference sequence). The CDR3 is 16 amino acids. Trimming took off 0 bases at V and 0 bases at J, with 14 bases between the two ends. Written as DNA, the CDR3 is TGCAGTGCTAGAGATCTTTCCCGGGCTTTGAACACTGAAGCTTTCTTT. It codes for CSARDLSRALNTEAFF.

This clonotype appeared a single time. The chain joins TRBV27 to TRBJ2-7; 9 positions match TRBD1. Germline CDR1 MNHEY, CDR2 SMNVEV (reference sequence). Trimming at V came to 5 bases and at J to 2 bases, leaving 19 bases not matched to a gene. The CDR3 is made up of 19 amino acids. Here the CDR3 DNA reads TGTGCCAGCAGTATCTCCCAATCCACCGGGACAGGGAGGACCTACGAGCAGTACTTC. This translates into CASSISQSTGTGRTYEQYF.

The chain employs TRBV7-2 and TRBJ2-3; the match to TRBD2 covers 15 bases. The J segment lost 3 bases and the V segment lost 4 bases, leaving 2 bases of the junction unmatched. The length of the CDR3 is 16 residues. Germline loops: CDR1 SGHTA, CDR2 FQGNSA. CDR3 bases: TGTGCCAGCAGCTCCGGACTAGCGGGAGGGACAGATACGCAGTATTTT. Translating gives CASSSGLAGGTDTQYF.

V and J are TRBV20-1 and TRBJ2-4, with 8 positions matching TRBD1. The CDR3 sequence is 15 residues long. From germline, CDR1 is DFQATT and CDR2 SNEGSKA (reference sequence). V shed 3 bases, J shed 3 bases, and the junction held 7 bases outside the gene matches. The CDR3, as DNA: TGCAGTGCTAGCCGGACAGGGCTGGGCAAAAACATTCAGTACTTC. Translation gives CSASRTGLGKNIQYF.

V gene TRBV7-9 combines with J gene TRBJ1-1; D is undetermined. Germline assignment: CDR1 SEHNR and CDR2 FQNEAQ (reference sequence). The V and J ends lost 5 bases and 4 bases respectively, with 20 bases between them. This CDR3 has 16 amino acids. The CDR3 is CASSPVWLGSGTEAFF. CDR3 nucleotide sequence: TGTGCCAGCAGCCCCGTATGGCTGGGTTCGGGCACTGAAGCTTTCTTT. The full variable domain, its missing parts supplied by reference TRBV7-9 and TRBJ1-1, is DTGVSQNPRHKITKRGQNVTFRCDPISEHNRLYWYRQTLGQGPEFLTYFQNEAQLEKSRLLSDRFSAERPKGSFSTLEIQRTEQGDSAMYLCASSPVWLGSGTEAFFGQGTRLTVV.

Relative to its sample, this clonotype is medium-sized. V is TRBV7-9 and J is TRBJ2-3; the match to TRBD2 covers 7 bases. Trimming removed 5 bases from V and 1 base from J; junction bases left unmatched: 12. The germline gives CDR1 SEHNR, CDR2 FQNEAQ (reference sequence). There are 17 residues in the CDR3. DNA for the CDR3: TGTGCCAGCAGCCCCTTTCGCCCTGCGGGGGGCACAGATACGCAGTATTTT. Translation: CASSPFRPAGGTDTQYF.

V and J are TRBV5-4 and TRBJ1-2; no clear D. Germline loops: CDR1 SGHNT, CDR2 YYREEE (reference sequence). The germline V and J ends were trimmed by 4 bases and 4 bases, with 11 bases remaining between them. There are 13 residues in the CDR3. CDR3 DNA sequence: TGTGCCAGCAGCCTTCAGGACTCCTATGGCTACACCTTC. It specifies CASSLQDSYGYTF. The full variable domain, with the rest looked up from reference TRBV5-4 and TRBJ1-2, is ETGVTQSPTHLIKTRGQQVTLRCSSQSGHNTVSWYQQALGQGPQFIFQYYREEENGRGNFPPRFSGLQFPNYSSELNVNALELDDSALYLCASSLQDSYGYTFGSGTRLTVV.

The CDR3 DNA is TGTGCCAGCAGTTCCCTCCCCTTTGGCGGGAGGCCCTACGAGCAGTACTTC. It yields the protein CASSSLPFGGRPYEQYF. The chain combines TRBV6-5 with TRBJ2-7; TRBD2 aligns across 8 bases. Unmatched junction bases numbered 13, after V lost 4 bases and J lost 2 bases. Germline V gives CDR1 MNHEY, CDR2 SVGAGI. The CDR3 loop spans 17 amino acids.

The chain combines TRBV25-1 with TRBJ1-1; weak D call: TRBD1 (6 bases). Germline-derived CDR1 and CDR2 are MGHDK and SYGVNS. V gave up 5 bases and J gave up 1 base, with 11 bases separating them. This CDR3 has 14 amino acids. CDR3 sequence (DNA): TGTGCCAGCAGTAGGGGGGGGTCGAACACTGAAGCTTTCTTT. It translates to CASSRGGSNTEAFF.

This clonotype was counted between two and nine times. The chain is built from TRBV7-2 and TRBJ2-7; TRBD2 matches at 10 bases. CDR1 and CDR2 from the germline V gene are SGHTA and FQGNSA. After removal of 5 bases from V and 2 bases from J, the junction contained 6 bases not matched to a gene. The CDR3 has 15 residues. The CDR3 region has the DNA TGTGCCAGCAGCCATACTAGCGGGGATACCTACGAGCAGTACTTC. Its translation: CASSHTSGDTYEQYF. Full variable domain (missing parts from reference TRBV7-2 and TRBJ2-7): GAGVSQSPSNKVTEKGKDVELRCDPISGHTALYWYRQSLGQGLEFLIYFQGNSAPDKSGLPSDRFSAERTGGSVSTLTIQRTQQEDSAVYLCASSHTSGDTYEQYFGPGTRLTVT.

The chain employs TRBV7-2 and TRBJ2-1; D possibly corresponds to TRBD1 (6 bases). V was trimmed by 1 base and J by 4 bases, leaving 17 bases between them. The CDR3 length is 17 residues. Germline V gene data show CDR1 as SGHTA and CDR2 as FQGNSA. DNA of the CDR3: TGTGCCAGCAGCTTAGTCCACACAGGGCCCCCGTACAATGAGCAGTTCTTC. Amino acids: CASSLVHTGPPYNEQFF.

This chain joins TRBV2 and TRBJ2-5; D is ambiguous. The CDR3 spans 18 residues. The V gene's germline CDR1 is SNHLY and CDR2 FYNNEI. The V end was cut by 0 bases, the J end by 2 bases, with 19 bases between. The CDR3 sequence is CASSEARRLGSPQETQYF. CDR3 DNA sequence: TGTGCCAGCAGTGAAGCTCGGCGTTTAGGCTCCCCTCAAGAGACCCAGTACTTC.

The CDR3 nucleotides are TGCGCCAGCGGCGCGGGACGCAGCACAGATACGCAGTATTTT. This sequence encodes CASGAGRSTDTQYF. The V gene is TRBV4-3, the J gene TRBJ2-3; D is possibly TRBD2 (6 bases). CDR3 length: 14 residues. With 8 bases removed from V and 0 bases from J, the gap between germline ends came to 12 bases. The germline gives CDR1 LGHNA, CDR2 YSLEER.

The chain couples TRBV6-1 to TRBJ2-7; 8 nucleotides line up with TRBD1. The V and J ends lost 7 bases and 1 base, in that order; junction bases with no gene match: 6. The length of the CDR3 is 14 residues. CDR1 and CDR2 (germline): MNHNS, SASEGT. DNA of the CDR3: TGTGCCAGCACGCGGGGACAGGCTTCCTACGAGCAGTACTTC. Amino acid sequence: CASTRGQASYEQYF.

This clonotype has a handful of counts. V usage is TRBV7-8 and J usage is TRBJ1-2; a weak D match, TRBD1 (6 bases). CDR1 and CDR2 (germline): SGHVS, FQNEAQ. This CDR3 has 16 amino acids. Trimming pared 2 bases from V and 6 bases from J, leaving 19 bases between. CDR3 DNA: TGTGCCAGCAGCTTATTGAACTCCGGGACATCTCATGGCTACACCTTC. Amino acids: CASSLLNSGTSHGYTF.

This sequence joins TRBV6-1 and TRBJ1-2; 8 nucleotides line up with TRBD1. V lost 7 bases, J lost 2 bases, and 3 bases stayed unmatched. Germline CDR1 is MNHNS and CDR2 is SASEGT. The CDR3 consists of 13 residues. As DNA, the CDR3 is TGTGCCAGCACCTGGGACAGGAACTATGGCTACACCTTC. Translating gives CASTWDRNYGYTF.

The chain combines TRBV6-2 or TRBV6-3 with TRBJ1-1; TRBD1 matches 9 bases. The V segment lost 6 bases and the J segment 2 bases; nucleotides outside the gene matches: 10. The CDR3 has 16 amino acids. Germline V gene lookup returns CDR1 MNHEY and CDR2 SVGEGT. The CDR3 here is CASSRDRAGLNTEAFF. Here the CDR3 DNA reads TGTGCCAGCAGCCGGGACAGGGCAGGCCTAAACACTGAAGCTTTCTTT.

The V call is TRBV25-1, the J call TRBJ2-2; D gene uncertain. Trimming left V 8 bases short and J 1 base short, with 14 bases between. Germline V gives CDR1 MGHDK, CDR2 SYGVNS. CDR3 length equals 15 residues. The CDR3 loop reads CASQARTGNTGELFF. CDR3 DNA sequence: TGTGCCAGCCAGGCGAGGACGGGGAACACCGGGGAGCTGTTTTTT.

V and J are TRBV11-2 and TRBJ1-1, with unresolved D. CDR3 size: 15 residues. Germline V CDR1 and CDR2: SGHAT, FQNNGV. V was trimmed by 8 bases and J by 1 base, leaving 17 bases between them. Here the CDR3 reads CASRISRTANTEAFF. CDR3 DNA: TGTGCCAGCCGTATTTCGAGGACGGCGAACACTGAAGCTTTCTTT.

This clonotype was detected only a few times. The chain is built from TRBV20-1 and TRBJ1-5; possibly TRBD1 for D (5 bases). CDR3 length equals 14 residues. Trimming took off 3 bases at V and 1 base at J, with 10 bases between the two ends. Germline CDR1 DFQATT, CDR2 SNEGSKA (reference sequence). The CDR3 protein is CSASGDSSNQPQHF. The CDR3 DNA follows: TGCAGTGCTAGTGGGGACTCCAGCAATCAGCCCCAGCATTTT.

The chain is built from TRBV20-1 and TRBJ1-5, with D tentatively TRBD1 (6 bases). Looked up from germline, CDR1 is DFQATT and CDR2 is SNEGSKA (reference sequence). V was shortened by 2 bases and J by 5 bases, with 10 bases between the two germline ends. The CDR3 runs 13 residues. The CDR3 nucleotides read TGCAGTGCTAGACAGGGGCCAGATCAGCCCCAGCATTTT. It is translated as CSARQGPDQPQHF.